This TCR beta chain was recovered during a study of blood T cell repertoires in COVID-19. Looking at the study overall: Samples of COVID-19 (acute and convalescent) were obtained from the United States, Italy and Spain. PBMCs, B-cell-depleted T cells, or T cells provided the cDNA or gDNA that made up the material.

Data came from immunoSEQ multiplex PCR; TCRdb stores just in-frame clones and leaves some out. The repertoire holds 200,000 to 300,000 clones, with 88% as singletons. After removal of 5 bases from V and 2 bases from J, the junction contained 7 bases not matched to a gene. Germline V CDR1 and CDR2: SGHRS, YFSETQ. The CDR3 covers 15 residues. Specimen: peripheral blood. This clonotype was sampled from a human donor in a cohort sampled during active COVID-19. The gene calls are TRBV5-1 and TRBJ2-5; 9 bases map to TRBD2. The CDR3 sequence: CASRSQTSGQETQYF. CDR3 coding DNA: TGCGCCAGCAGGTCCCAGACTAGCGGACAAGAGACCCAGTACTTC.